The T cell receptor beta chain under discussion was sequenced for a study of monozygotic twins with inflammatory bowel disease. Study-level findings and limits: Against healthy co-twins, IBD patients had lower TCRbeta diversity (measured by inverse Simpson).

Per TCR library, 3500 ng of total RNA was used. TCRdb re-called the 5' RACE reads and gives one entry per CDR3 protein, without DNA. The listing records roughly 320,000 distinct CDR3 sequences. In germline, CDR1 is MNHNY, CDR2 SVGAGI (reference sequence). This CDR3 region has 14 residues. Comment on this clonotype: As yet, its antigen is unknown.

The chain carries TRBV6-6 and TRBJ2-5; TCRdb lists TRBD1, though no DNA is available to test this call. Sequenced sample: blood. This receptor was obtained from a human donor with ulcerative colitis or Crohn's disease, or a healthy co-twin of an affected twin (not recorded which). CDR3 sequence reads: CASSYGTGWETQYF.